The rows below give T cell receptor beta chains drawn from one sample of a study of T cell changes during pregnancy in multiple sclerosis. Profiling relied on immunoSEQ multiplex PCR, and the TCRdb table lists in-frame clones only, not all of them. The table records about 67,000 clones, more than 85% of them present only once. Sequencing was performed on peripheral blood, taken in the first trimester of pregnancy. The source is a female donor with multiple sclerosis, enrolled in a pregnancy study. Each CDR3 is given with its conserved first and last residue. D genes are given only for firm matches. Where a row states a size, it is once, few, many or the class of an expanded clone; other rows omit it.

.,TRBJ2-1,TRBD2,TRBV9,TGTGCCAGCAGCGTAGGACTAGCGGGAGTATATGAGCAGTTCTTC,CASSVGLAGVYEQFF
.,TRBJ1-1,.,TRBV20-1,TGCAGCCCTATCAAGAACACTGAAGCTTTCTTT,CSPIKNTEAFF
.,TRBJ2-1,TRBD2,TRBV9,TGTGCCAGCAGCGAACCCACCTCCGGGGGGTACAATGAGCAGTTCTTC,CASSEPTSGGYNEQFF
.,TRBJ2-7,.,TRBV11-3,TGTGCCAGCAGCCCCAGAACGGGGGCCTACGAGCAGTACTTC,CASSPRTGAYEQYF
once,TRBJ2-1,.,TRBV2,TGTGCCAGCAGTGATAGAGGGTCCCGGAGCTCCTACAATGAGCAGTTCTTC,CASSDRGSRSSYNEQFF
.,TRBJ1-1,TRBD1,TRBV7-9,TGTGCCAGCAGCGCCCGGGACAGGGGGAACACTGAAGCTTTCTTT,CASSARDRGNTEAFF
.,TRBJ2-1,.,TRBV2,TGTGCCAGCAGTGAAAGGCGGGGAAGGACCAATGAGCAGTTCTTC,CASSERRGRTNEQFF
.,TRBJ2-2,.,TRBV19,TGTGCCAGCAAAAGGCAGGGGGGGAACACCGGGGAGCTGTTTTTT,CASKRQGGNTGELFF
.,TRBJ2-1,TRBD2,TRBV10-2,TGCGCCAGCAGTGAAATGGCGGGAGCTTACAATGAGCAGTTCTTC,CASSEMAGAYNEQFF
.,TRBJ1-5,.,TRBV18,TGTGCCAGCTCACCACCCGGAGTCGATCAGCCCCAGCATTTT,CASSPPGVDQPQHF
.,TRBJ1-2,.,TRBV30,TGTGCCTGGAGCCAGGACTCATCGGTGGATGGCTACACCTTC,CAWSQDSSVDGYTF
.,TRBJ2-3,TRBD2,TRBV5-1,TGCGCCAGCAGCCCGATCGGGGGGGCGGTTAGCTCAGATACGCAGTATTTT,CASSPIGGAVSSDTQYF
.,TRBJ2-3,.,TRBV18,TGTGCCAGCTCATCACTCCCAGGGGGGTCCTCCACAGATACGCAGTATTTT,CASSSLPGGSSTDTQYF
once,TRBJ1-2,TRBD1,TRBV28,TGTGCCAGCCGCGGACAGGAAAACTATGGCTACACCTTC,CASRGQENYGYTF
.,TRBJ1-2,.,TRBV6-1,TGTGCCAGCAGTGAAGGGGCGGGGTTCGGCTATGGCTACACCTTC,CASSEGAGFGYGYTF
.,TRBJ1-2,.,TRBV28,TGTGCCAGCAGTTCAGGGTTCGACGGCTACACCTTC,CASSSGFDGYTF
.,TRBJ2-5,TRBD2,TRBV6-1,TGTGCCAGCAGAGGGACTAGCTGGGGTGAGACCCAGTACTTC,CASRGTSWGETQYF
once,TRBJ2-7,TRBD1,TRBV5-1,TGCGCCAGCAGCTTGGTGGGGACAGGCGACTTCTACGAGCAGTACTTC,CASSLVGTGDFYEQYF
.,TRBJ2-7,.,TRBV28,TGTGCCAGCAGCCCTCCCCTGAGGGACGAGCAGTACTTC,CASSPPLRDEQYF
.,TRBJ1-1,.,TRBV7-8,TGTGCCAGCAGCTTACAGGGCGACACTGAAGCTTTCTTT,CASSLQGDTEAFF
.,TRBJ1-3,.,TRBV30,TGTGCCTGCGGGGGAAACACCATATATTTT,CACGGNTIYF
once,TRBJ2-1,TRBD2,TRBV27,TGTGCCAGCAGTCCTCGCCGGACTAGCTCGGATGAGCAGTTCTTC,CASSPRRTSSDEQFF
.,TRBJ1-2,TRBD1,TRBV4-1,TGCGCCAGCAGCCAGAATACAGGGGGCCACACCTATGGCTACACCTTC,CASSQNTGGHTYGYTF
.,TRBJ2-3,TRBD2,TRBV19,TGTGCCAGTAGCTCCCCTAGCGGGAGCCCAGATACGCAGTATTTT,CASSSPSGSPDTQYF
.,TRBJ1-1,.,TRBV7-9,TGTGCCAGCAGCATAGAAGGGAGAAGTGCTGAAGCTTTCTTT,CASSIEGRSAEAFF
once,TRBJ1-4,.,TRBV18,TGTGCCAGCTCACGCCGGACGGGGGACAATGAAAAACTGTTTTTT,CASSRRTGDNEKLFF
.,TRBJ2-1,.,TRBV10-1,TGCGCCAGCAGGAGGACACTTTACAATGAGCAGTTCTTC,CASRRTLYNEQFF
.,TRBJ2-5,.,TRBV9,TGTGCCAGCAGCGCAGACCCCCCCGGGGCCCAGTACTTC,CASSADPPGAQYF
few,TRBJ2-2,TRBD2,TRBV2,TGTGCCAGCAGCAGACTAGCGGGAGGGGGCGGGGAGCTGTTTTTT,CASSRLAGGGGELFF
.,TRBJ1-2,TRBD1,TRBV7-6,TGTGCCAGCAGCCTAACAGGGGGCGTGAATGGCTACACCTTC,CASSLTGGVNGYTF
.,TRBJ2-5,.,TRBV6-1,TGTGCCAGCAGTGAAGTGGTGGGCGCGAGGACCCAGTACTTC,CASSEVVGARTQYF
.,TRBJ2-1,TRBD2,TRBV9,TGTGCCAGCAGCGCAACTAGCGGGGGATCCTACAATGAGCAGTTCTTC,CASSATSGGSYNEQFF
.,TRBJ1-1,.,TRBV6-6,TGTGCCAGCAATAGACAGGAAGCTTTCTTT,CASNRQEAFF
once,TRBJ2-7,TRBD2,TRBV10-2,TGCGCCAGCACAACCCTAGCGGGGGCCTTATACGAGCAGTACTTC,CASTTLAGALYEQYF
.,TRBJ2-7,.,TRBV4-1,TGCGCCAGCAGCCAAGATAGGGGGGGTCCCTACGAGCAGTACTTC,CASSQDRGGPYEQYF
.,TRBJ2-2,TRBD1,TRBV7-2,TGTGCCAGCAAGGGGACAGGTGTTACCGGGGAGCTGTTTTTT,CASKGTGVTGELFF
.,TRBJ1-5,.,TRBV5-5,TGTGCCAGCAGCGACGTGCCTGCGGAGCCCCAGCATTTT,CASSDVPAEPQHF
.,TRBJ2-1,TRBD2,TRBV18,TGTGCCAGCTCTGTTGGATTTCTAGCGGTCCCTAGCGCCTACAATGAGCAGTTCTTC,CASSVGFLAVPSAYNEQFF
.,TRBJ2-5,TRBD2,TRBV6-1,TGTGCCAGCAGTGAGCCGACTAGCGGCTCAGGGACCCAGTACTTC,CASSEPTSGSGTQYF
.,TRBJ2-1,TRBD1,TRBV9,TGTGCCAGCAGCGCCACACCGGGACAGGGGGGACCCCACTACAATGAGCAGTTCTTC,CASSATPGQGGPHYNEQFF
.,TRBJ1-1,TRBD1,TRBV7-2,TGTGCCAGCAGCTTAAAGCCACCGGGACAGGGGGTACGGAACACTGAAGCTTTCTTT,CASSLKPPGQGVRNTEAFF
.,TRBJ2-1,.,TRBV10-2,TGCGCCAGCAAAGGACTCGCCTACAATGAGCAGTTCTTC,CASKGLAYNEQFF
.,TRBJ1-4,TRBD1,TRBV5-1,TGCGCCAGCAGCCCAGGGGACAGGGCTAATGAAAAACTGTTTTTT,CASSPGDRANEKLFF
.,TRBJ2-1,TRBD1,TRBV5-1,TGCGCCAGCAGCCTGGGACAGAGGTGGGATGAGCAGTTCTTC,CASSLGQRWDEQFF
.,TRBJ1-2,TRBD1,TRBV30,TGTGCCTTACGGACAGGGTGGTATGGCTACACCTTC,CALRTGWYGYTF
.,TRBJ2-3,TRBD2,TRBV7-6,TGTGCCAGCAGCCACCTAGCCCCACTAGCGGGAGGTTTAAGAGATACGCAGTATTTT,CASSHLAPLAGGLRDTQYF
once,TRBJ2-3,.,TRBV28,TGTGCCAGCAGTGCACCCCCGGGAGATTGGACAGATACGCAGTATTTT,CASSAPPGDWTDTQYF
.,TRBJ2-7,TRBD2,TRBV13,TGTGCCAGCAGCTTAGGCGGGAGGGGCTACGAGCAGTACTTC,CASSLGGRGYEQYF
.,TRBJ2-7,TRBD1,TRBV7-9,TGTGCCAGCAGTCCCCCCACCGGGACAGGGTCCTACGAGCAGTACTTC,CASSPPTGTGSYEQYF
few,TRBJ2-7,TRBD2,TRBV4-2,TGTGCCAGCAGCCAAGAGAAGCGGGGGGCCTACGAGCAGTACTTC,CASSQEKRGAYEQYF
.,TRBJ1-2,TRBD1,TRBV14,TGTGCCAGCAGCTATACAGGGGGTGGTGGCTACACCTTC,CASSYTGGGGYTF